This passage covers 22 T cell receptor beta chains from one sample sequenced in a study of blood T cell repertoires in COVID-19. The table came from immunoSEQ multiplex PCR; TCRdb's copy has only in-frame clones and leaves some out. This table has about 180,000 clones, about 84% appearing once. Sequenced: PBMCs or T cells enriched from blood (not recorded which). Receptors originate from a woman in her twenties or thirties who had recovered from COVID-19.

The chain links TRBV15 to TRBJ1-4; weak D call: TRBD1 (6 bases). This CDR3 comprises 18 residues. V lost 4 bases, J lost 1 base, and 19 bases lay in between. The V gene's germline CDR1 is LNHNV and CDR2 YYDKDF (reference sequence). The CDR3 loop reads CATSNDGTPAETNEKLFF. In DNA, the CDR3 is TGTGCCACCAGCAATGACGGGACACCGGCTGAAACTAATGAAAAACTGTTTTTT.

The chain employs TRBV3-1 (or the pseudogene TRBV3-2) and TRBJ1-1, with TRBD1 matching over 8 bases. The germline gives CDR1 LGHDT, CDR2 YNNKEL (reference sequence). This CDR3 has 14 amino acids. With V trimmed by 0 bases and J by 9 bases, 6 bases remained unmatched. In DNA form, the CDR3 reads TGTGCCAGCAGCCAAGATCGGACAGGGAGCCAAGCTTTCTTT. Protein product: CASSQDRTGSQAFF.

The chain carries TRBV6-5 and TRBJ2-1; D unresolved. From germline, CDR1 is MNHEY and CDR2 SVGAGI. The CDR3 has 13 residues. Deletions cut 0 bases from V and 14 bases from J, with 14 bases between. This chain's CDR3 is CASSYSSSRDEFF. The CDR3 bases are TGTGCCAGCAGTTACTCGAGCTCCCGCGATGAGTTCTTC.

V usage is TRBV29-1 and J usage is TRBJ1-5; no clear D. The CDR3 spans 12 residues. Trimming removed 7 bases at V and 6 bases at J, with 13 bases between. The germline V gene has CDR1 SQVTM and CDR2 ANQGSEA. The CDR3 DNA reads TGCAGCGCGGGAGAGTTCGGTCAGCCCCAGCATTTT. It codes for CSAGEFGQPQHF.

This clone was counted only a few times. This chain uses TRBV15 with TRBJ2-7, with TRBD1 matching over 8 bases. This CDR3 spans 16 amino acids. V shed 1 base and J 2 bases; nucleotides not matched to a gene: 7. Germline CDR1 LNHNV, CDR2 YYDKDF (reference sequence). CDR3 bases: TGTGCCACCAGCAGAGTGGGGCAGGGGGCGACCTACGAGCAGTACTTC. Its translation: CATSRVGQGATYEQYF.

This chain joins TRBV6-5 and TRBJ2-7; TRBD2 matches at 7 bases. The germline V gene encodes CDR1 MNHEY and CDR2 SVGAGI. The CDR3 sequence is 15 residues long. V lost 0 bases to trimming and J lost 0 bases; unmatched junction nucleotides: 2. The CDR3 is CASSYSRELSYEQYF. CDR3 DNA: TGTGCCAGCAGTTACTCGCGGGAGCTCTCCTACGAGCAGTACTTC.

V is TRBV20-1 and J is TRBJ1-1, with 7 bases aligning to TRBD1. Trimming took 3 bases from V and 7 from J; bases not matched to a gene: 11. Germline CDR1 is DFQATT and CDR2 is SNEGSKA (reference sequence). This CDR3 contains 14 residues. The CDR3 nucleotides are TGCAGTGCTAGTAAAACACCACAGGGGAATGAAGCTTTCTTT. It is translated as CSASKTPQGNEAFF.

The rearrangement joins TRBV14 to TRBJ2-7; TRBD1 is a possible D gene (6 bases). The CDR3 is 15 amino acids. The V gene lost 0 bases and the J gene lost 2 bases, with 11 bases spanning the gap. Germline assignment: CDR1 SGHDN and CDR2 FVKESK. DNA for the CDR3: TGTGCCAGCAGCCAAGAACAGGGCTTCCCCTACGAGCAGTACTTC. Protein sequence: CASSQEQGFPYEQYF.

This sequence joins TRBV7-9 and TRBJ2-7; D is unclear. The CDR3 sequence is 13 residues long. The germline V and J ends were trimmed by 0 bases and 4 bases, with 7 bases remaining between them. Germline values: CDR1 SEHNR, CDR2 FQNEAQ (reference sequence). CDR3 loop: CASSLAPRYEQYF. CDR3 coding DNA: TGTGCCAGCAGCTTAGCGCCGCGTTACGAGCAGTACTTC.

The sample holds a few counts of this clone. This chain links TRBV7-9 with TRBJ1-2; D unclear. This CDR3 contains 14 residues. Germline V CDR1 and CDR2: SEHNR, FQNEAQ (reference sequence). V gave up 2 bases and J gave up 4 bases, with 11 bases separating them. CDR3 protein: CASSLMYPGYGYTF. DNA of the CDR3: TGTGCCAGCAGCTTAATGTATCCAGGCTATGGCTACACCTTC.

The rearrangement joins TRBV3-1 (or the pseudogene TRBV3-2) to TRBJ1-1; the match to TRBD1 covers 12 bases. Germline V gene data show CDR1 as LGHDT and CDR2 as YNNKEL (reference sequence). V lost 4 bases to trimming and J lost 6 bases; unmatched junction nucleotides: 9. The CDR3 length is 16 residues. CDR3 DNA: TGTGCCAGCAGCCCAACGGCCGGGACAGGGGGCTCTGAAGCTTTCTTT. This gives the protein CASSPTAGTGGSEAFF.

This chain links TRBV5-3 with TRBJ2-3; 8 bases agree with TRBD2. TRBV5-3 is noted as an ORF with a role that remains uncertain. The CDR3 runs to 17 residues. V shed 5 bases and J 4 bases; nucleotides not matched to a gene: 15. CDR3 nucleotides: TGTGCCAGAAGTTGTCCCGGGACTAGAAACAATGCAGATACGCAGTATTTT. Translation: CARSCPGTRNNADTQYF.

The chain links TRBV19 to TRBJ2-7; a weak D match, TRBD2 (5 bases). This CDR3 is built from 16 residues. Germline V CDR1 and CDR2: LNHDA, SQIVND (reference sequence). V gave up 0 bases and J gave up 6 bases, with 18 bases separating them. DNA for the CDR3: TGTGCCAGTAGTATAGATCCTCCGGGGTATTATGGCGAGCAGTACTTC. Translation gives CASSIDPPGYYGEQYF.

The chain employs TRBV3-1 (or the pseudogene TRBV3-2) and TRBJ1-2; TRBD1 matches 11 bases. This CDR3 region has 16 residues. Germline CDR1 is LGHDT and CDR2 is YNNKEL (reference sequence). V was clipped by 1 base and J by 6 bases; unmatched bases: 7. The DNA of the CDR3 is TGTGCCAGCAGCCAAGTATCTGGACAGGGGGCAGATGGCTACACCTTC. Its translation: CASSQVSGQGADGYTF.

This chain uses TRBV27 with TRBJ2-1; 7 nucleotides match TRBD2. CDR3 length: 16 residues. Germline V CDR1 and CDR2: MNHEY, SMNVEV (reference sequence). V shed 2 bases and J 4 bases; nucleotides not matched to a gene: 8. The CDR3 DNA is TGTGCCAGCAGTTTAGCCGGCGGGAGTAGGTACAATGAGCAGTTCTTC. Its protein is CASSLAGGSRYNEQFF.

The rearrangement joins TRBV11-3 to TRBJ2-2; tentative D call: TRBD2 (6 bases). V dropped 7 bases and J dropped 6 bases, with 15 bases sitting between them. This CDR3 spans 14 amino acids. The germline gives CDR1 SGHNT, CDR2 YENEEA. The CDR3 region has the DNA TGTGCCAGCACCGGGACTCCAATTCCCGGGGAGCTGTTTTTT. This encodes CASTGTPIPGELFF.

The rearrangement uses TRBV13 and TRBJ2-7; 14 bases match TRBD2. V lost 3 bases, J lost 0 bases, and 13 bases stayed unmatched. There are 20 residues in the CDR3. Germline assignment: CDR1 PRHDT and CDR2 FYEKMQ (reference sequence). The CDR3 nucleotides are TGTGCCAGCAGCTTGGGGCCGGGACTAGCGGGGGTGGGAAGCTCCTACGAGCAGTACTTC. Translation: CASSLGPGLAGVGSSYEQYF.

The genes are TRBV5-4 and TRBJ2-1, with 10 positions matching TRBD2. This CDR3 has 17 residues. With 0 bases clipped from V and 0 bases from J, the junction kept 3 bases outside the gene matches. Germline CDR1 is SGHNT and CDR2 is YYREEE (reference sequence). This CDR3 reads CASSLGPSGSSYNEQFF. The CDR3 coding sequence is TGTGCCAGCAGCTTGGGACCTAGCGGGAGCTCCTACAATGAGCAGTTCTTC.

The chain has TRBV7-9 and TRBJ2-3; 10 nucleotides align to TRBD2. This CDR3 spans 16 amino acids. Trimming cost V 1 base and J 4 bases; bases outside gene matches: 5. Germline assignment: CDR1 SEHNR and CDR2 FQNEAQ (reference sequence). CDR3 sequence: CASSLVLAGEADTQYF. In DNA, the CDR3 is TGTGCCAGCAGCTTAGTGCTAGCGGGGGAAGCAGATACGCAGTATTTT.

This sequence joins TRBV10-2 and TRBJ2-7; 7 nucleotides agree with TRBD2. V shed 7 bases, J shed 6 bases, and the junction held 6 bases outside the gene matches. In germline, CDR1 is WSHSY, CDR2 SAAADI. The CDR3 is 12 amino acids. The CDR3 region is CASTPGTTEQYF. DNA of the CDR3: TGCGCCAGCACCCCCGGGACTACCGAGCAGTACTTC.

This rearrangement joins TRBV5-3 to TRBJ2-2; tentatively, D is TRBD1 (6 bases). TRBV5-3 is an ORF, and what it does is uncertain. This CDR3 is 20 amino acids long. Trimming removed 2 bases from V and 0 bases from J, with 23 bases in between. The CDR3 loop is CARSFRSWGHRPSNTGELFF. CDR3 bases: TGTGCCAGAAGCTTTCGTAGTTGGGGGCATAGACCCTCGAACACCGGGGAGCTGTTTTTT.

The chain combines TRBV25-1 with TRBJ1-4, with unresolved D. CDR3 size: 14 residues. The V gene's germline CDR1 is MGHDK and CDR2 SYGVNS. Trimming left V 2 bases short and J 1 base short, with 5 bases between. This CDR3 is CASSEGGTNEKLFF. CDR3 in DNA: TGTGCCAGCAGTGAAGGCGGAACTAATGAAAAACTGTTTTTT.